The 23 T cell receptor beta chains in this list originate from one sample, sequenced in a study of vaccination effects on CD4 cells after COVID-19. These receptors' antigens are unknown. Before sequencing took place, the ViraFEST assay used viral peptide pools to expand antigen-specific CD4+ T cells. Following a roughly ten-day culture, CD4+ T cells were purified. Participants each got two BNT162b2 or mRNA-1273 vaccine doses. Repertoires were generated with immunoSEQ multiplex PCR, while TCRdb's copy carries only in-frame clones and drops some. The sample contains approximately 70,000 clones, under 85% of which appear only once. Sequenced material: CD4+ T cells from PBMCs cultured with HCoV-OC43 spike peptides, taken after COVID-19 vaccination. Noted subset: HCoV-OC43 spike overlapping peptide pool stimulation. The source is a human donor who received a COVID-19 vaccine.

The gene calls are TRBV2 and TRBJ1-6, with 8 bases that match TRBD1. The CDR3 loop spans 15 amino acids. Trimming cost V 4 bases and J 10 bases; bases outside gene matches: 9. Germline CDR1 reads SNHLY; CDR2 reads FYNNEI. The CDR3 sequence is CASSGQGTGGSPLHF. The CDR3 DNA reads TGTGCCAGCAGTGGACAGGGGACGGGAGGGTCACCCCTCCACTTT. Based on the CDR3 plus reference TRBV2 and TRBJ1-6, the full variable domain is EPEVTQTPSHQVTQMGQEVILRCVPISNHLYFYWYRQILGQKVEFLVSFYNNEISEKSEIFDDQFSVERPDGSNFTLKIRSTKLEDSAMYFCASSGQGTGGSPLHFGNGTRLTVT.

This sequence joins TRBV10-1 and TRBJ2-3, with 8 bases that match TRBD2. The trim removed 6 bases at V and 5 bases at J, leaving 13 bases unmatched. This CDR3 is built from 16 residues. Germline CDR1 is WNHNN and CDR2 is SYGVQD (reference sequence). The CDR3 loop reads CASSRALLADQDTQYF. The CDR3 DNA sequence: TGCGCCAGCAGCCGAGCTTTACTAGCGGATCAAGATACGCAGTATTTT.

The V call is TRBV6-1, the J call TRBJ2-1; the D call may be TRBD1 or TRBD2 (5 bases each). CDR3 size: 13 residues. V was clipped by 2 bases and J by 9 bases, with 11 bases between them. CDR1 is MNHNS, CDR2 SASEGT, per germline. CDR3 in amino acids: CASSERGASEQFF. Written as DNA, the CDR3 is TGTGCCAGCAGTGAAAGAGGGGCCAGTGAGCAGTTCTTC.

J is TRBJ2-7 and V is TRBV3-1 (or the pseudogene TRBV3-2); maybe TRBD1 (6 bases). Trimming stripped 1 base from V and 4 bases from J, with 14 bases between. Germline CDR1 reads LGHDT; CDR2 reads YNNKEL (reference sequence). This CDR3 comprises 15 residues. For the CDR3, the DNA is TGTGCCAGCAGCCAAGGGGCCGGACAGACGTACGAGCAGTACGTC. This encodes CASSQGAGQTYEQYV.

The rearrangement uses TRBV11-2 and TRBJ2-4; D is undetermined. This CDR3 is built from 15 residues. Germline V CDR1 and CDR2: SGHAT, FQNNGV. The V gene lost 0 bases and the J gene lost 0 bases, with 6 bases spanning the gap. The DNA of the CDR3 is TGTGCCAGCAGCTTAGAGATCTCAGCCAAAAACATTCAGTACTTC. Encoded protein: CASSLEISAKNIQYF.

This clone showed up just a few times. V usage is TRBV7-2 and J usage is TRBJ1-6; maybe TRBD1 (5 bases). Trimming cost V 6 bases and J 6 bases, with 18 bases left between them. In germline, CDR1 is SGHTA, CDR2 FQGNSA. The length of the CDR3 is 16 residues. CDR3 DNA sequence: TGTGCCAGCAGATCGAGACGAGGACATACTAATTCACCCCTCCACTTT. It translates to CASRSRRGHTNSPLHF. Full variable domain (missing parts from reference TRBV7-2 and TRBJ1-6): GAGVSQSPSNKVTEKGKDVELRCDPISGHTALYWYRQSLGQGLEFLIYFQGNSAPDKSGLPSDRFSAERTGGSVSTLTIQRTQQEDSAVYLCASRSRRGHTNSPLHFGNGTRLTVT.

The genes are TRBV12-3 or TRBV12-4 and TRBJ1-6; D not certain. The length of the CDR3 is 12 residues. The V and J ends lost 6 bases and 11 bases respectively, with 11 bases between them. The DNA for the CDR3 is TGTGCCAGCAGCCTTATGGTTACACCCCTCCACTTT. Its protein is CASSLMVTPLHF.

V gene TRBV1 combines with J gene TRBJ2-3; TRBD1 is taken as the D call from the table, unchecked against the DNA. TRBV1 is listed as a pseudogene. The CDR3 length is 15 residues. Written as DNA, the CDR3 is TGCACCAGCAGCCAAGAGCCGGTAGTCAGGGATACGCAGTATTTT. Amino acids: CTSSQEPVVRDTQYF.

This sequence joins TRBV3-1 (or the pseudogene TRBV3-2) and TRBJ2-1, with a possible D match to TRBD2 (6 bases). Germline CDR1 and CDR2: LGHDT and YNNKEL (reference sequence). The CDR3 runs 17 residues. Trimming took 1 base from V and 6 from J, leaving 19 bases between them. CDR3: CASSQALGTSRFNEQFF. The CDR3 bases are TGTGCCAGCAGCCAAGCGCTGGGAACTAGCAGGTTCAATGAGCAGTTCTTC.

This clone was counted only a few times. The chain uses TRBV5-1 and TRBJ1-6; the D is unclear. The germline CDR1 and CDR2 sequences are SGHRS and YFSETQ. V dropped 2 bases and J dropped 0 bases, with 12 bases sitting between them. The CDR3 length is 17 residues. CDR3 coding DNA: TGCGCCAGCAGCTTCTCTGGACCCAGCTCCTATAATTCACCCCTCCACTTT. Its translation: CASSFSGPSSYNSPLHF.

The genes are TRBV2 and TRBJ2-7; D is possibly TRBD1 (6 bases). The germline V and J ends were trimmed by 5 bases and 0 bases, with 17 bases remaining between them. This CDR3 is built from 16 residues. The germline gives CDR1 SNHLY, CDR2 FYNNEI. CDR3 sequence: CASSKHQGSTSYEQYV. The DNA for the CDR3 is TGTGCCAGCAGTAAACACCAGGGGTCGACCTCCTACGAGCAGTACGTC.

This clone has only a few counts. V and J are TRBV5-1 and TRBJ2-2, with unresolved D. Germline lookup yields CDR1 SGHRS and CDR2 YFSETQ. The CDR3 sequence is 14 residues long. Between the trimmed V and J ends, which lost 1 base and 2 bases, there was a span of 6 bases. CDR3 sequence (DNA): TGCGCCAGCAGCTTGTCCCATAACACCGGGGAGCTGTTTTTT. Translated: CASSLSHNTGELFF.

The chain recombines TRBV2 with TRBJ1-1, with a tentative D call TRBD1 (6 bases). This CDR3 is 12 amino acids long. V gave up 5 bases and J gave up 8 bases, with 12 bases separating them. CDR1 is SNHLY and CDR2 is FYNNEI in the germline V gene. The CDR3 DNA reads as TGTGCCAGCAGTCTAGACAGGAGGGAAGCTTTCTTT. It yields the protein CASSLDRREAFF. Full variable domain (rest looked up from reference TRBV2 and TRBJ1-1): EPEVTQTPSHQVTQMGQEVILRCVPISNHLYFYWYRQILGQKVEFLVSFYNNEISEKSEIFDDQFSVERPDGSNFTLKIRSTKLEDSAMYFCASSLDRREAFFGQGTRLTVV.

The chain couples TRBV4-1 to TRBJ2-2; no reliable D call. Germline CDR1 and CDR2: MGHRA and YSYEKL. Trimming left V 5 bases short and J 0 bases short, with 10 bases between. The CDR3 has 15 amino acids. In DNA form, the CDR3 reads TGCGCCAGCAGCGCGACTGGGACGAACACCGGGGAGCTGTTTTTT. It specifies CASSATGTNTGELFF.

This clone showed up just a few times. This chain joins TRBV12-3 or TRBV12-4 and TRBJ2-1, with unresolved D. The CDR3 is 11 amino acids. Trimming left V 5 bases short and J 6 bases short, with 5 bases between. In DNA, the CDR3 is TGTGCCAGCAGTCAGCGCAATGAGCAGTTCTTC. This sequence encodes CASSQRNEQFF.

This sequence joins TRBV7-8 and TRBJ2-7; TRBD2 might be the D (6 bases). Germline V CDR1 and CDR2: SGHVS, FQNEAQ. This CDR3 has 13 amino acids. V lost 1 base and J lost 5, with 9 bases in between. The CDR3 DNA reads TGTGCCAGCAGCTTAGGAAGGAGGGACGAGCAGTACGTC. This encodes CASSLGRRDEQYV.

The chain joins TRBV11-2 to TRBJ2-3; D is possibly TRBD2 (7 bases). V was cut by 3 bases and J by 0 bases, with 13 bases left in between. The CDR3 consists of 16 residues. Germline V CDR1 and CDR2: SGHAT, FQNNGV. The CDR3 coding sequence is TGTGCCAGCAGCTTGGGGGCTAGCGGTAGCACAGATACGCAGTATTTT. This gives the protein CASSLGASGSTDTQYF.

This clone was recorded a few times. DNA of the CDR3: TGTGCCAGCAGTGAATACGGGGCCTCTGGAAACACCATATATTTT. This encodes CASSEYGASGNTIYF. The V call is TRBV2, the J call TRBJ1-3, with D perhaps TRBD1 (5 bases). Trimming left V 2 bases short and J 0 bases short, with 8 bases between. Per germline, CDR1 SNHLY and CDR2 FYNNEI. This CDR3 spans 15 amino acids.

This rearrangement joins TRBV6-5 to TRBJ1-2; D uncertain. In germline, CDR1 is MNHEY, CDR2 SVGAGI. The CDR3 contains 13 residues. V dropped 6 bases and J dropped 4 bases, with 12 bases sitting between them. CDR3 in amino acids: CASSRGVFYGYTF. The CDR3 DNA is TGTGCCAGCAGCCGCGGGGTTTTCTATGGCTACACCTTC.

The chain links TRBV28 to TRBJ1-3, with 7 nucleotides matching TRBD1. Germline V gene sequence: CDR1 MDHEN, CDR2 SYDVKM. J was trimmed by 0 bases and V by 6 bases; bases with no gene match: 5. The CDR3 has 15 amino acids. The CDR3 DNA reads as TGTGCCAGCAGATCCGGGGACAGCTCTGGAAACACCATATATTTT. Encoded protein: CASRSGDSSGNTIYF.

J is TRBJ2-4 and V is TRBV6-2 or TRBV6-3; unclear D gene. Germline loops: CDR1 MNHEY, CDR2 SVGEGT. Between the trimmed V and J ends, which lost 4 bases and 6 bases, there was a span of 13 bases. The CDR3 is 14 residues long. CDR3 protein: CASSFGSDINIQYF. The CDR3 nucleotides read TGTGCCAGCAGTTTCGGCAGCGATATAAACATTCAGTACTTC.

V is TRBV5-1 and J is TRBJ1-3; maybe TRBD1 (6 bases). Germline-derived CDR1 and CDR2 are SGHRS and YFSETQ. The ends were cut back, 0 bases at V and 1 base at J, with 11 bases in the middle. CDR3 length equals 16 residues. The CDR3 reads CASSLGLQGSGNTIYF. The CDR3 DNA reads as TGCGCCAGCAGCTTGGGCCTACAGGGATCTGGAAACACCATATATTTT.

This clone has more than one count but fewer than ten. The chain joins TRBV21-1 to TRBJ1-5; the D call of TRBD1 is as the table states it, not checked on the DNA. TRBV21-1 is a listed pseudogene. This CDR3 spans 12 amino acids. This CDR3 is CAIGRQGQPQHF. CDR3 nucleotide sequence: TGTGCCATCGGCAGACAGGGACAGCCCCAGCATTTT.